This T cell receptor beta chain came from a study of cytomegalovirus exposure and HLA in healthy donors. Study-level results: A missense DCLRE1C variant was associated with V- and J-gene trimming of TCR beta chains in a later analysis, and an independent cohort replicated the association. Most TCR sequences were rare, but some public TCRs occurred in many donors. Reportedly, diagnosis of cytomegalovirus status by the classifier showed high specificity and sensitivity. TCR beta chains numbering some 150 were designated cytomegalovirus-associated.

Primers for the PCR totalled 60 Vbeta and 13 Jbeta. Profiling relied on immunoSEQ multiplex PCR, and the TCRdb table lists in-frame clones only, not all of them. The sample consists of more than 150,000 clones, less than 90% of them appearing once. For this clone: Its antigen remains unidentified.

The receptor's source is a middle-aged man in good health and CMV-seronegative. Sequencing input: PBMCs.

CDR3 in DNA: TGTGCCAGCAGCTTATTCAGCGGGAGGCCAGATACGCAGTATTTT. This sequence encodes CASSLFSGRPDTQYF. The chain is built from TRBV7-2 and TRBJ2-3; the match to TRBD2 covers 9 bases. Germline values: CDR1 SGHTA, CDR2 FQGNSA. The CDR3 is 15 residues long. J was trimmed by 4 bases and V by 2 bases; bases with no gene match: 4.